What follows are 30 T cell receptor beta chains derived from one specimen sequenced in a study of cytomegalovirus exposure and HLA in healthy donors. Primers for the PCR totalled 60 Vbeta and 13 Jbeta. The repertoire was sequenced with immunoSEQ multiplex PCR; TCRdb's copy has only in-frame clones and lacks some. Of 130,000 to 150,000 clones in the sample, around three quarters were seen once. Source material: PBMCs. The receptors stem from a woman under 30 in good health and CMV-seropositive.

This clone has more than one count but fewer than ten. This chain connects TRBV10-3 to TRBJ1-2; D unresolved. CDR1 is ENHRY, CDR2 SYGVKD, per germline. Trimming left V 3 bases short and J 0 bases short, with 14 bases between. This CDR3 has 16 residues. The CDR3 sequence: CAISDQAGGANYGYTF. Written as DNA, the CDR3 is TGTGCCATCAGTGACCAGGCGGGCGGCGCTAACTATGGCTACACCTTC.

The chain carries TRBV19 and TRBJ1-3; D is unresolved. V dropped 5 bases and J dropped 0 bases, with 8 bases sitting between them. This CDR3 is built from 14 residues. Germline V gene sequence: CDR1 LNHDA, CDR2 SQIVND (reference sequence). CDR3 DNA sequence: TGTGCCAGTAGTTCCGGTAGCTCTGGAAACACCATATATTTT. Protein product: CASSSGSSGNTIYF.

This chain uses TRBV5-6 with TRBJ1-6; D is perhaps TRBD1 (5 bases). The germline V gene has CDR1 SGHDT and CDR2 YYEEEE. Trimming pared 4 bases from V and 7 bases from J, leaving 18 bases between. The CDR3 has 16 amino acids. The CDR3 sequence is CASSHGRGVKNSPLHF. The DNA for the CDR3 is TGTGCCAGCAGCCACGGACGGGGGGTAAAGAATTCACCCCTCCACTTT.

The rearrangement links TRBV5-1 to TRBJ2-5, with 8 bases identical to TRBD1. The germline V gene has CDR1 SGHRS and CDR2 YFSETQ. Trimming removed 3 bases from V and 5 bases from J; junction bases left unmatched: 9. The CDR3 length is 15 residues. The CDR3: CASSSSRTGRETQYF. For the CDR3, the DNA is TGCGCCAGCAGCTCAAGCCGGACAGGGCGTGAGACCCAGTACTTC.

The genes are TRBV11-2 and TRBJ1-1; weak D call: TRBD1 (5 bases). Looked up from germline, CDR1 is SGHAT and CDR2 is FQNNGV. This CDR3 contains 14 residues. Trimming cost V 4 bases and J 7 bases, with 16 bases left between them. The CDR3 region has the DNA TGTGCCAGCAGCTCCGCCCAGGGCCTCCTTGAAGCTTTCTTT. Protein sequence: CASSSAQGLLEAFF.

The chain combines TRBV6-1 with TRBJ1-5; D ambiguous. Trimming took off 1 base at V and 4 bases at J, with 8 bases between the two ends. Germline V gene data show CDR1 as MNHNS and CDR2 as SASEGT. The CDR3 spans 14 residues. The CDR3, as DNA: TGTGCCAGCAGTGAAGGACACCCTAATCAGCCCCAGCATTTT. It codes for CASSEGHPNQPQHF.

This clone has a single count. The genes are TRBV9 and TRBJ2-7, with 8 bases identical to TRBD2. V was pared by 1 base and J by 7 bases, with 4 bases of the junction left unmatched. The germline V gene encodes CDR1 SGDLS and CDR2 YYNGEE. The CDR3 is 13 amino acids. CDR3 in amino acids: CASSVRGGLEQYF. The CDR3 DNA reads as TGTGCCAGCAGCGTACGGGGGGGGTTAGAGCAGTACTTC.

The V gene is TRBV27, the J gene TRBJ2-7; perhaps TRBD2 as D (6 bases). In germline, CDR1 is MNHEY, CDR2 SMNVEV (reference sequence). CDR3 length: 13 amino acids. Trimming shortened V by 3 bases and J by 3 bases, and 9 bases separated the two germline ends. For the CDR3, the DNA is TGTGCCAGCAGTTTGGAGGGAGGCTACGAGCAGTACTTC. Translation: CASSLEGGYEQYF.

The V gene is TRBV2, the J gene TRBJ1-3, with D possibly matching TRBD1 (6 bases). V was cut by 4 bases and J by 0 bases, with 10 bases left in between. The CDR3 is 15 amino acids. Germline lookup yields CDR1 SNHLY and CDR2 FYNNEI. CDR3 nucleotides: TGTGCCAGCAGTGGAGGACAGCACTCTGGAAACACCATATATTTT. This translates into CASSGGQHSGNTIYF.

This clone was seen a handful of times. The gene calls are TRBV5-1 and TRBJ1-4; 7 bases are shared with TRBD1. Germline V gives CDR1 SGHRS, CDR2 YFSETQ. V was clipped by 4 bases and J by 7 bases; unmatched bases: 7. The CDR3 runs 14 residues. This CDR3 is CASSLWTGTEKLFF. The CDR3 coding sequence is TGCGCCAGCAGCCTTTGGACAGGAACTGAAAAACTGTTTTTT.

The chain joins TRBV27 to TRBJ1-2, with D unresolved. The V end was cut by 6 bases, the J end by 3 bases, with 14 bases between. CDR1 MNHEY and CDR2 SMNVEV come from the germline V gene (reference sequence). The CDR3 is made up of 14 amino acids. CDR3 bases: TGTGCCAGCAGATTTTGGGGAGGAGACTATGGCTACACCTTC. It specifies CASRFWGGDYGYTF.

The gene calls are TRBV30 and TRBJ1-2, with D maybe TRBD1 (6 bases). Germline lookup yields CDR1 GTSNPN and CDR2 SVGIG (reference sequence). The CDR3 spans 17 residues. V was cut by 5 bases and J by 3 bases, with 25 bases left in between. CDR3 amino acids: CAWGGPPTRRWDYGYTF. CDR3 DNA: TGTGCCTGGGGGGGCCCCCCAACGAGGAGGTGGGACTATGGCTACACCTTC.

The V call is TRBV28, the J call TRBJ2-1; D is possibly TRBD2 (5 bases). CDR1 is MDHEN and CDR2 is SYDVKM in the germline V gene. This CDR3 has 13 residues. The germline V and J ends were trimmed by 3 bases and 13 bases, with 16 bases remaining between them. The CDR3 sequence is CASSFRGFMGQFF. The CDR3 DNA reads TGTGCCAGCAGTTTTCGGGGATTTATGGGTCAGTTCTTC.

The chain carries TRBV2 and TRBJ2-7, with D maybe TRBD2 (6 bases). The CDR3 runs 15 residues. The germline V and J ends were trimmed by 6 bases and 3 bases, with 18 bases remaining between them. Germline V CDR1 and CDR2: SNHLY, FYNNEI. As DNA, the CDR3 is TGTGCCAGCAGCCCCCCCGGGGACTTGAACTACGAGCAGTACTTC. Protein: CASSPPGDLNYEQYF.

V is TRBV19 and J is TRBJ1-2, with D possibly being TRBD1 (5 bases). The V gene lost 3 bases and the J gene lost 6 bases, with 11 bases spanning the gap. Germline lookup yields CDR1 LNHDA and CDR2 SQIVND (reference sequence). The CDR3 has 13 amino acids. CDR3 loop: CASSIGHLNGYTF. For the CDR3, the DNA is TGTGCCAGTAGTATCGGACACTTGAATGGCTACACCTTC.

This chain uses TRBV4-1 with TRBJ2-4; TRBD2 matches 8 bases. The V segment lost 4 bases and the J segment 0 bases; nucleotides outside the gene matches: 11. CDR3 length equals 18 residues. Germline V gene data show CDR1 as MGHRA and CDR2 as YSYEKL. The CDR3 DNA is TGCGCCAGCAGCCCCAGGGGATCCGGGGGGGGAGCCAAAAACATTCAGTACTTC. Its translation: CASSPRGSGGGAKNIQYF.

The chain recombines TRBV7-9 with TRBJ1-3; the match to TRBD1 covers 8 bases. CDR1 SEHNR and CDR2 FQNEAQ come from the germline V gene (reference sequence). V was pared by 5 bases and J by 7 bases, with 7 bases of the junction left unmatched. This CDR3 comprises 14 residues. The CDR3 DNA reads as TGTGCCAGCAGCCAAGTGACAGGGGAGAACACCATATATTTT. Translating gives CASSQVTGENTIYF.

V is TRBV29-1 and J is TRBJ1-2, with 12 positions matching TRBD1. The ends lost 4 bases at V and 7 bases at J; junction bases unmatched: 4. This CDR3 contains 13 residues. Looked up from germline, CDR1 is SQVTM and CDR2 is ANQGSEA. The CDR3 sequence is CSVGGQGASGYTF. The CDR3 coding sequence is TGCAGCGTTGGGGGACAGGGGGCGAGTGGCTACACCTTC.

The rearrangement joins TRBV2 to TRBJ1-3; no clear D gene. The CDR3 totals 14 residues. Germline CDR1 and CDR2: SNHLY and FYNNEI. V was pared by 5 bases and J by 2 bases, with 10 bases between. Here the CDR3 reads CASSSEVAGNTIYF. DNA for the CDR3: TGTGCCAGCAGTTCTGAAGTAGCTGGAAACACCATATATTTT.

V gene TRBV6-5 combines with J gene TRBJ1-1; 7 nucleotides line up with TRBD1. CDR3 length: 15 amino acids. V gave up 6 bases and J gave up 3 bases; unmatched junction bases: 10. CDR1 and CDR2 from the germline V gene are MNHEY and SVGAGI. In DNA form, the CDR3 reads TGTGCCAGCAGGAGCCCGGGACAGTTTTACACTGAAGCTTTCTTT. Translation: CASRSPGQFYTEAFF.

This clone was counted between two and nine times. The chain combines TRBV9 with TRBJ2-1; the match to TRBD2 covers 13 bases. The CDR3 loop spans 17 amino acids. The germline V gene has CDR1 SGDLS and CDR2 YYNGEE. The junction had 6 bases not matched to a gene; V was cut back by 0 bases and J by 6 bases. The CDR3 sequence is CASSVDGLAGVLNEQFF. DNA for the CDR3: TGTGCCAGCAGCGTAGACGGACTAGCGGGGGTCCTCAATGAGCAGTTCTTC.

The chain carries TRBV6-1 and TRBJ1-4; 8 nucleotides line up with TRBD1. J gave up 7 bases and V 3 bases, and 4 bases lay outside the gene matches. CDR3 size: 14 residues. Germline values: CDR1 MNHNS, CDR2 SASEGT. Here the CDR3 reads CASSDRGLGEKLFF. The CDR3 DNA reads as TGTGCCAGCAGTGACAGGGGGCTAGGTGAAAAACTGTTTTTT.

A note on this clone: Within the sample, other DNA sequences also encode this same CDR3. The CDR3 nucleotides are TGTGCCAGCAGCTTGTCTGGCGGGGGATACAATGAGCAGTTCTTC. Encoded protein: CASSLSGGGYNEQFF. This chain uses TRBV5-6 with TRBJ2-1, with 7 bases matching TRBD2. The CDR3 runs 15 residues. CDR1 and CDR2 (germline): SGHDT, YYEEEE. The V segment lost 1 base and the J segment 4 bases; nucleotides outside the gene matches: 5. The full variable domain, completed using reference TRBV5-6 and TRBJ2-1, is DAGVTQSPTHLIKTRGQQVTLRCSPKSGHDTVSWYQQALGQGPQFIFQYYEEEERQRGNFPDRFSGHQFPNYSSELNVNALLLGDSALYLCASSLSGGGYNEQFFGPGTRLTVL.

This chain uses TRBV7-7 with TRBJ2-3; D gene uncertain. This CDR3 comprises 14 residues. Trimming took off 2 bases at V and 2 bases at J, with 8 bases between the two ends. Per the germline V gene, CDR1 is SSHAT and CDR2 is FNYEAQ (reference sequence). This CDR3 is CASSLRSDTDTQYF. Here the CDR3 DNA reads TGTGCCAGCAGCTTACGCAGCGACACAGATACGCAGTATTTT.

This clone came up once. The J gene is TRBJ2-1, the V gene TRBV7-2; weak D call: TRBD2 (5 bases). Germline CDR1 SGHTA, CDR2 FQGNSA. The CDR3 totals 14 residues. The V and J ends lost 1 base and 6 bases respectively, with 10 bases between them. CDR3 protein: CASSLGNGVNEQFF. The CDR3 coding sequence is TGTGCCAGCAGCTTAGGAAACGGGGTCAATGAGCAGTTCTTC. The full variable domain, its missing parts supplied by reference TRBV7-2 and TRBJ2-1, is GAGVSQSPSNKVTEKGKDVELRCDPISGHTALYWYRQSLGQGLEFLIYFQGNSAPDKSGLPSDRFSAERTGGSVSTLTIQRTQQEDSAVYLCASSLGNGVNEQFFGPGTRLTVL.

The chain employs TRBV29-1 and TRBJ2-5; tentatively, D is TRBD1 (6 bases). TRBJ2-7 explains the end of the DNA better; the J call may be wrong. The CDR3 extends over 14 amino acids. The germline V gene encodes CDR1 SQVTM and CDR2 ANQGSEA. The CDR3 nucleotides are TGCAGCGTGAAATTAGATCAGGGGCGAAGCGAGCAGTACTTC. This gives the protein CSVKLDQGRSEQYF.

The chain has TRBV18 and TRBJ1-5; D remains ambiguous. The CDR3 covers 14 residues. V dropped 10 bases and J dropped 0 bases, with 13 bases sitting between them. Germline V gives CDR1 KGHSH, CDR2 LQKENI. The CDR3 DNA is TGTGCCACCTCGGGAGGGAATAGCAATCAGCCCCAGCATTTT. Protein sequence: CATSGGNSNQPQHF.

V and J are TRBV28 and TRBJ2-5; D is possibly TRBD1 (6 bases). Germline V gene sequence: CDR1 MDHEN, CDR2 SYDVKM. The CDR3 runs to 16 residues. The V end lost 4 bases, the J end lost 1 base, and 16 bases lay between the germline ends. The CDR3 reads CASSSRDIRPQETQYF. For the CDR3, the DNA is TGTGCCAGCAGTTCCCGGGACATCCGTCCCCAAGAGACCCAGTACTTC.

V usage is TRBV28 and J usage is TRBJ2-5; 8 bases map to TRBD1. Germline V gives CDR1 MDHEN, CDR2 SYDVKM. V was clipped by 4 bases and J by 5 bases; unmatched bases: 9. CDR3 size: 15 residues. CDR3 amino acids: CASSSRTGWRETQYF. The CDR3 DNA reads as TGTGCCAGCAGTTCCAGGACAGGGTGGCGGGAGACCCAGTACTTC.

V is TRBV4-1 and J is TRBJ1-6; unclear D gene. V was cut by 1 base and J by 10 bases, with 14 bases left in between. Germline assignment: CDR1 MGHRA and CDR2 YSYEKL. The length of the CDR3 is 15 residues. CDR3 nucleotides: TGCGCCAGCAGCCAAGTCAAAGCGGCTGGCTCACCCCTCCACTTT. Its translation: CASSQVKAAGSPLHF.